This T cell receptor beta chain is drawn from a study of identical twins. Study-wide points: The abundant beta clonotypes from cord blood had fewer insertions, and memory repertoires had none of this.

The V gene end was trimmed by 5 bases and the J gene end by 7 bases; junction bases not matched to a gene: 8. The CDR3 has 15 amino acids. Germline lookup yields CDR1 MNHNS and CDR2 SASEGT. This clonotype was observed at least ten times. Its specificity is not known. Using its own MiXCR run on the 5' RACE reads, TCRdb lists one record per CDR3 protein. Among hundreds of thousands of distinct CDR3 sequences listed, more than 8% were seen once. Another study also made use of these data, one on yellow fever vaccine responses in identical twins.

The source of this sequence is a woman younger than 35 in good health. The chain recombines TRBV6-1 with TRBJ2-1; 10 nucleotides align to TRBD1. The source material was CD8+ T cells sorted from blood. The CDR3 region is CASSRGTGVWNEQFF. CDR3 sequence (DNA): TGTGCCAGCAGTCGCGGGACAGGGGTTTGGAATGAGCAGTTCTTC.